The sequence of this TCR beta chain was determined in a study of technical replicates of blood from a few donors. This CDR3 has 15 residues. Losses at the gene ends were 4 bases for V and 5 bases for J; bases not matched to a gene: 11. CDR1 is SGHRS, CDR2 YFSETQ, per germline. This clone was seen a single time. This table comes from immunoSEQ multiplex PCR, and its TCRdb copy is limited to in-frame clones, with some not included. The repertoire holds 70,000 to 90,000 clones, with approximately 92% as singletons. Sequenced material: T cells isolated from PBMCs. This receptor was taken from a human donor in good health. The rearrangement joins TRBV5-1 to TRBJ2-7, with 8 bases that match TRBD1. Here the CDR3 reads CASSPGHGQGDEQYF. CDR3 bases: TGCGCCAGCAGCCCTGGCCATGGACAGGGTGACGAGCAGTACTTC.